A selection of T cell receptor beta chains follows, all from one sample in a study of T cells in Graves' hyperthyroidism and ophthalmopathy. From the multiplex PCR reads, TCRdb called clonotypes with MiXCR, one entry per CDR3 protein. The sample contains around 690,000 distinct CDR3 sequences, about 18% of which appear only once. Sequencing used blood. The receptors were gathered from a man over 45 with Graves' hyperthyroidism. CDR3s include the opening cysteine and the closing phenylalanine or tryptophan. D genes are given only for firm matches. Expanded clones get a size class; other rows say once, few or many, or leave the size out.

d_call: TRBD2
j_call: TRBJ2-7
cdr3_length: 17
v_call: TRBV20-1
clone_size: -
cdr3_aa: CSARLGLAGVSPGEQYF
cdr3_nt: TGCAGTGCTAGACTCGGACTAGCGGGAGTCTCCCCGGGCGAGCAGTACTTC

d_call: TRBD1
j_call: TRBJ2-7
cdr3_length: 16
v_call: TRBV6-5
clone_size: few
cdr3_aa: CASSSEGQGISYEQYF
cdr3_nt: TGTGCCAGCAGTTCCGAAGGACAGGGAATATCCTACGAGCAGTACTTC

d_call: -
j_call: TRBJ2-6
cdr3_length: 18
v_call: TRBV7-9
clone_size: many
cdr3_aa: CASSLAQGLQAGANVLTF
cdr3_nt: TGTGCCAGCAGCTTAGCGCAAGGTTTACAGGCTGGGGCCAACGTCCTGACTTTC

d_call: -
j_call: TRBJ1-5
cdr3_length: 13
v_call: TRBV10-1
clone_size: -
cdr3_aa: CASSSVSNQPQHF
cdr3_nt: TGCGCCAGCAGCTCAGTGAGCAATCAGCCCCAGCATTTT

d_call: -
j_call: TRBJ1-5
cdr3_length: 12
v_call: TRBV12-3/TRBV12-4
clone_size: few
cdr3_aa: CASRKDRQPQHF
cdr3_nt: TGTGCCAGCAGGAAAGATCGACAGCCCCAGCATTTT

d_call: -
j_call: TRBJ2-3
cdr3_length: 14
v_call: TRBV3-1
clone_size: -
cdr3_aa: CASSQATNTDTQYF
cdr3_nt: TGTGCCAGCAGCCAAGCCACTAACACAGATACGCAGTATTTT

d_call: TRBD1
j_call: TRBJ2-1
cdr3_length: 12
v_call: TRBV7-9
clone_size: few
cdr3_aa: CASSGTANEQFF
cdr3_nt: TGTGCCAGCAGCGGGACAGCCAATGAGCAGTTCTTC

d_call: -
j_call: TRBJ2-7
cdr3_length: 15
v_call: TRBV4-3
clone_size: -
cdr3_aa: CASSQGPGVSYEQYF
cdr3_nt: TGCGCCAGCAGCCAAGGTCCGGGGGTATCCTACGAGCAGTACTTC

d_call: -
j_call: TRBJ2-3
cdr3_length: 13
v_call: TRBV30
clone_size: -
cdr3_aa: CAWVSWDTDTQYF
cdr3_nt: TGTGCCTGGGTCTCTTGGGACACAGATACGCAGTATTTT

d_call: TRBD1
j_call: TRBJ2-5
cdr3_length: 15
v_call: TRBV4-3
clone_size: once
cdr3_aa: CASSQDGSQGETQCF
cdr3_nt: TGCGCCAGCAGCCAAGATGGATCCCAGGGGGAGACCCAGTGCTTC

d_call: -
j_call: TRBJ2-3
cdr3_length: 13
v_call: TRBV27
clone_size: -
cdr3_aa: CASSLTWGDTQYF
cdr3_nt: TGTGCCAGCAGTTTAACGTGGGGAGATACGCAGTATTTT

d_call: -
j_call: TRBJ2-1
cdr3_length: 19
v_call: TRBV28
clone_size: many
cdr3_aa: CASSPLGLRTLPGYNEQFF
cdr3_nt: TGTGCCAGCAGTCCCCTTGGGCTCCGGACCCTTCCTGGATACAATGAGCAGTTCTTC

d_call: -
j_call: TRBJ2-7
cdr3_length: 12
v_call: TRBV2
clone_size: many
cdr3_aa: CASSSGPDEQYF
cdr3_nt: TGTGCCAGCAGTTCCGGACCCGACGAGCAGTACTTC

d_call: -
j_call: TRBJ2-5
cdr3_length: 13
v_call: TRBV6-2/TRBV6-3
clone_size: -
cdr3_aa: CAGGRTHQETQYF
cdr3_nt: TGTGCAGGGGGACGGACACACCAAGAGACCCAGTACTTC

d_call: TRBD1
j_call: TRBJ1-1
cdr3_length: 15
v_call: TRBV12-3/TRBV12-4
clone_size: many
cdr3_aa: CASSPRGRMNTEAFF
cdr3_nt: TGTGCCAGCAGTCCCAGGGGGAGGATGAACACTGAAGCTTTCTTT

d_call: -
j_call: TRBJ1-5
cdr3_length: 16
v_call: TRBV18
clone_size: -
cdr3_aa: CASSPEVGGSNQPQHF
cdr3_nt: TGTGCCAGCTCACCAGAGGTCGGGGGCAGTAATCAGCCCCAGCATTTT

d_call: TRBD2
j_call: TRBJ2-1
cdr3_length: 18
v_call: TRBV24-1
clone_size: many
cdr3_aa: CATSDPSRGGRDYNEQFF
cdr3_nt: TGTGCCACCAGTGATCCCTCTCGAGGCGGGAGGGACTACAATGAGCAGTTCTTC

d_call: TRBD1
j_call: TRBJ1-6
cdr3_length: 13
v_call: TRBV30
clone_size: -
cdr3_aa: CAWRTGLDSPLHF
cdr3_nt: TGTGCCTGGAGGACAGGGTTGGACTCACCCCTCCACTTT

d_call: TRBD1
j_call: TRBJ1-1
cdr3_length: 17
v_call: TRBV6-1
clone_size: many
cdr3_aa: CASSARRGRIKVPEAFF
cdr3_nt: TGTGCCAGCAGTGCACGCAGGGGGCGCATAAAGGTCCCTGAAGCTTTCTTT

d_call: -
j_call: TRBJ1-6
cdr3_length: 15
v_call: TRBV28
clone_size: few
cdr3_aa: CASSSPREGGSPLHF
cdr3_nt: TGTGCCAGCAGTTCTCCCAGGGAGGGGGGATCACCCCTCCACTTT

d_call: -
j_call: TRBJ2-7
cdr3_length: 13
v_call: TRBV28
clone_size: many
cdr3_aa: CASTLTQTYEQYF
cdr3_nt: TGTGCCAGCACGTTGACACAAACCTACGAGCAGTACTTC

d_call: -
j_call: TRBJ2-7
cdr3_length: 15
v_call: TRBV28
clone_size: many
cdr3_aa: CASSSGAGGHYEQYF
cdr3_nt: TGTGCCAGCAGTTCGGGGGCAGGCGGCCACTACGAGCAGTACTTC

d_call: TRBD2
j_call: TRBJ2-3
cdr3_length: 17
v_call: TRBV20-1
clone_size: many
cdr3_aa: CSARGGGTSGTRDTQYF
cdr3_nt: TGCAGTGCTAGAGGTGGGGGGACTAGCGGGACTCGGGATACGCAGTATTTT

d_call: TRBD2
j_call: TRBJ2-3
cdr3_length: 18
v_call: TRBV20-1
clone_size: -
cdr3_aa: CSARDRIAGGPVTDTQYF
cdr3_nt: TGCAGTGCTAGAGATCGCATAGCGGGAGGGCCTGTCACAGATACGCAGTATTTT

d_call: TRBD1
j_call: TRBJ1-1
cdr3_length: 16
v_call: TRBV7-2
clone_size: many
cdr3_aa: CASSPRGTGGHTEAFF
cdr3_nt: TGTGCCAGCAGCCCCCGGGGGACAGGCGGTCACACTGAAGCTTTCTTT

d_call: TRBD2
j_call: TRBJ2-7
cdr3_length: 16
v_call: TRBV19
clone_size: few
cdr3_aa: CASSIVGTSGSYEQYF
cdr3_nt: TGTGCCAGTAGTATAGTAGGGACTAGCGGGTCCTACGAGCAGTACTTC

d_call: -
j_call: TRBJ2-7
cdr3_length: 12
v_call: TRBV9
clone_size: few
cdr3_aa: CASSVGDAEQYF
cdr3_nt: TGTGCCAGCAGCGTAGGAGACGCAGAGCAGTACTTC

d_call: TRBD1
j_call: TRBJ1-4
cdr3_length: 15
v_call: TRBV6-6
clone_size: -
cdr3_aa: CASSYSGGVGEKLFF
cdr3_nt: TGTGCCAGCAGTTACTCAGGGGGCGTTGGTGAAAAACTGTTTTTT

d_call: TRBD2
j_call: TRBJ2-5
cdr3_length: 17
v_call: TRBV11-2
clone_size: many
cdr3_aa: CASSLGPGLGLRETQYF
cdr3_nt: TGTGCCAGCAGCTTAGGACCGGGACTAGGATTGCGAGAGACCCAGTACTTC

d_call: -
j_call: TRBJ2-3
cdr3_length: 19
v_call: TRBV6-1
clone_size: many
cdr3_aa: CASSYRQGASRRGTDTQYF
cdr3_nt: TGTGCCAGCAGTTACAGGCAGGGCGCTTCCCGGCGTGGCACAGATACGCAGTATTTT

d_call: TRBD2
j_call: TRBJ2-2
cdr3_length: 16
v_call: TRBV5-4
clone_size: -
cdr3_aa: CASSFSGRINTGELFF
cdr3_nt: TGTGCCAGCAGCTTCAGCGGGAGGATAAACACCGGGGAGCTGTTTTTT

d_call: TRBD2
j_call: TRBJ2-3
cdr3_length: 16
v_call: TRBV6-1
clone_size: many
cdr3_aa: CASSGRTSGGTDTQYF
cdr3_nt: TGTGCCAGCAGTGGCAGGACTAGCGGGGGCACAGATACGCAGTATTTT

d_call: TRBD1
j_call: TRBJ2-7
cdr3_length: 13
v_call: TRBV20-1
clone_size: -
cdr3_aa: CIATGTGAHEQYF
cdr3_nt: TGCATTGCTACCGGGACAGGGGCCCACGAGCAGTACTTC